One and the same sample provided the 21 T cell receptor beta chains below, sequenced in a study of control samples from healthy donors and cancer patients (dated by TCRdb to 2018 to 2021). Library preparation was by the immunoSEQ multiplex PCR assay. TCRdb retrieved this table from immuneACCESS and kept in-frame rearrangements only. Not all clones are present; in checked studies, unresolved V genes account for under half, and no reason is known for the remainder. The sample table contains 140,000 to 150,000 clones; only one count was recorded for around 90% of them. Less than 5.5% of the sample lies in the top ten. The sequencing sample was made of blood. All receptors come from a man aged 25-45 years in good health.

The chain couples TRBV11-3 to TRBJ1-3; no clear D. CDR1 and CDR2 (germline): SGHNT, YENEEA. Trimming pared 5 bases from V and 1 base from J, leaving 15 bases between. The CDR3 sequence is 16 residues long. For the CDR3, the DNA is TGTGCCAGCAGCCCAATTTGGGCGGGTTCTGGAAACACCATATATTTT. Its translation is CASSPIWAGSGNTIYF.

J is TRBJ2-7 and V is TRBV7-9; weak D call: TRBD2 (5 bases). Trimming pared 5 bases from V and 1 base from J, leaving 18 bases between. Germline V lookup: CDR1 SEHNR, CDR2 FQNEAQ (reference sequence). The CDR3 consists of 16 residues. CDR3 loop: CASSPLGVPLSYEQYF. For the CDR3, the DNA is TGTGCCAGCAGCCCACTCGGGGTTCCCCTTTCCTACGAGCAGTACTTC. Full variable domain (rest looked up from reference TRBV7-9 and TRBJ2-7): DTGVSQNPRHKITKRGQNVTFRCDPISEHNRLYWYRQTLGQGPEFLTYFQNEAQLEKSRLLSDRFSAERPKGSFSTLEIQRTEQGDSAMYLCASSPLGVPLSYEQYFGPGTRLTVT.

This clone was counted only a few times. The V call is TRBV25-1, the J call TRBJ2-2, with 10 nucleotides matching TRBD2. Losses at the gene ends were 3 bases for V and 5 bases for J; bases not matched to a gene: 12. The germline V gene encodes CDR1 MGHDK and CDR2 SYGVNS. CDR3 length: 18 residues. This CDR3 is CASSDTATPSGRTGELFF. As DNA, the CDR3 is TGTGCCAGCAGTGATACAGCAACCCCTAGCGGGAGAACCGGGGAGCTGTTTTTT.

V gene TRBV28 combines with J gene TRBJ2-7; D gene ambiguous. CDR3 size: 12 residues. Between the trimmed V and J ends, which lost 3 bases and 6 bases, there was a span of 9 bases. In germline, CDR1 is MDHEN, CDR2 SYDVKM. This CDR3 is CASSFRVVEQYF. The CDR3 nucleotides are TGTGCCAGCAGTTTTCGGGTAGTCGAGCAGTACTTC.

V gene TRBV7-2 combines with J gene TRBJ2-3; TRBD1 or TRBD2 may be the D gene (7 bases each). CDR1 is SGHTA, CDR2 FQGNSA, per germline. The CDR3 extends over 18 amino acids. V was trimmed by 0 bases and J by 3 bases, leaving 19 bases between them. The CDR3 reads CASSLAGGHRGRTDTQYF. CDR3 DNA sequence: TGTGCCAGCAGCTTAGCGGGAGGGCATAGGGGGCGGACAGATACGCAGTATTTT. The whole variable domain, filled in from reference TRBV7-2 and TRBJ2-3, reads GAGVSQSPSNKVTEKGKDVELRCDPISGHTALYWYRQSLGQGLEFLIYFQGNSAPDKSGLPSDRFSAERTGGSVSTLTIQRTQQEDSAVYLCASSLAGGHRGRTDTQYFGPGTRLTVL.

V is TRBV6-5 and J is TRBJ1-1; tentatively, D is TRBD1 (6 bases). The CDR3 totals 12 residues. Trimming removed 6 bases at V and 6 bases at J, with 11 bases between. Germline V gene data show CDR1 as MNHEY and CDR2 as SVGAGI. CDR3 sequence reads: CASSQRGSEAFF. The DNA for the CDR3 is TGTGCCAGCAGCCAAAGGGGGTCTGAAGCTTTCTTT.

The V call is TRBV12-5, the J call TRBJ1-5; TRBD1 aligns across 8 bases. CDR3 length: 17 amino acids. Germline-derived CDR1 and CDR2 are LGHNT and FRNRAP. With V trimmed by 0 bases and J by 5 bases, 9 bases remained unmatched. The CDR3 DNA reads TGTGCTAGTGGTTTGGTAATTGGACAGGGAGGTGATCAGCCCCAGCATTTT. Protein product: CASGLVIGQGGDQPQHF.

This sequence joins TRBV9 and TRBJ1-4, with a tentative D call TRBD1 (6 bases). CDR1 is SGDLS, CDR2 YYNGEE, per germline. Trimming stripped 2 bases from V and 2 bases from J, with 13 bases between. CDR3 length: 16 residues. CDR3 sequence (DNA): TGTGCCAGCAGCGTTGGTAGGGGGGGTACTAATGAAAAACTGTTTTTT. Protein: CASSVGRGGTNEKLFF.

J is TRBJ1-5 and V is TRBV21-1; TRBD1 was called by the table and not checked on the DNA. TRBV21-1 is given as a pseudogene. The CDR3 spans 16 residues. The CDR3 nucleotides are TGTGCCAGCAGCGCCCGGGACAGTTATAGCAATCAGCCCCAGCATTTT. This gives the protein CASSARDSYSNQPQHF.

The chain carries TRBV4-3 and TRBJ2-1; D uncertain. The germline V gene has CDR1 LGHNA and CDR2 YSLEER. This CDR3 is 15 amino acids long. Deletions cut 3 bases from V and 4 bases from J, with 13 bases between. The CDR3 reads CASSHRPIGYNEQFF. The CDR3 DNA reads TGCGCCAGCAGCCACCGTCCGATCGGATACAATGAGCAGTTCTTC.

The rearrangement joins TRBV29-1 to TRBJ1-2; D ambiguous. Trimming shortened V by 6 bases and J by 5 bases, and 16 bases separated the two germline ends. Germline assignment: CDR1 SQVTM and CDR2 ANQGSEA. The length of the CDR3 is 13 residues. CDR3 amino acids: CSVARDLRYGYTF. The CDR3 region has the DNA TGCAGCGTGGCCCGAGACCTACGATATGGCTACACCTTC.

The count of this clone is one. The chain has TRBV6-5 and TRBJ1-6; TRBD1 is a possible D gene (6 bases). Trimming cost V 7 bases and J 7 bases, with 17 bases left between them. This CDR3 comprises 15 residues. Germline V gene sequence: CDR1 MNHEY, CDR2 SVGAGI. The CDR3 reads CASTPGGKVNSPLHF. CDR3 DNA sequence: TGTGCCAGCACCCCTGGGGGCAAGGTCAATTCACCCCTCCACTTT.

The chain couples TRBV15 to TRBJ1-2; no definite D call. The V end lost 5 bases, the J end lost 3 bases, and 10 bases lay between the germline ends. Per the germline V gene, CDR1 is LNHNV and CDR2 is YYDKDF (reference sequence). This CDR3 comprises 13 residues. The CDR3 spells CATSRWSYYGYTF. The CDR3 bases are TGTGCCACCAGCCGTTGGTCTTACTATGGCTACACCTTC.

Of note for this clone: Given the absence of the conserved phenylalanine or tryptophan at the CDR3 end, a read error is likely. The DNA is omitted, as the CDR3 cannot be located on it reliably, and the CDR3 follows TCRdb's listing. This chain links TRBV3-1 (or the pseudogene TRBV3-2) with TRBJ2-7. The CDR3 spans 9 residues, counting both ends. Germline CDR1 is LGHDT and CDR2 is YNNKEL (reference sequence). CDR3 amino acids: CASSKRVGL.

This chain links TRBV5-1 with TRBJ2-1, with D perhaps matching TRBD1 or TRBD2 (5 bases each). CDR3 size: 15 residues. The V and J ends lost 0 bases and 2 bases respectively, with 9 bases between them. The germline V gene has CDR1 SGHRS and CDR2 YFSETQ. CDR3 coding DNA: TGCGCCAGCAGCTTGGCCGGGGCTACCTACAATGAGCAGTTCTTC. Encoded protein: CASSLAGATYNEQFF.

The chain recombines TRBV7-2 with TRBJ1-2; D ambiguous. CDR1 is SGHTA and CDR2 is FQGNSA in the germline V gene. The germline V and J ends were trimmed by 6 bases and 4 bases, with 9 bases remaining between them. This CDR3 is 12 amino acids long. CDR3 amino acids: CASRRSSYGYTF. CDR3 bases: TGTGCCAGCAGACGGAGTTCCTATGGCTACACCTTC. The entire variable domain, with the rest obtained from reference TRBV7-2 and TRBJ1-2, is as follows: GAGVSQSPSNKVTEKGKDVELRCDPISGHTALYWYRQSLGQGLEFLIYFQGNSAPDKSGLPSDRFSAERTGGSVSTLTIQRTQQEDSAVYLCASRRSSYGYTFGSGTRLTVV.

The chain employs TRBV19 and TRBJ2-3; D is ambiguous. Germline CDR1 is LNHDA and CDR2 is SQIVND (reference sequence). CDR3 size: 13 residues. The germline V and J ends were trimmed by 6 bases and 1 base, with 8 bases remaining between them. In nucleotides, the CDR3 is TGTGCCAGTAGGTTGTTGGGCACAGATACGCAGTATTTT. Its translation is CASRLLGTDTQYF.

The J gene is TRBJ1-2, the V gene TRBV27, with 10 bases identical to TRBD1. Germline V CDR1 and CDR2: MNHEY, SMNVEV (reference sequence). V was pared by 2 bases and J by 9 bases, with 3 bases of the junction left unmatched. The CDR3 runs to 13 residues. This CDR3 reads CASSLGTGVSYTF. CDR3 sequence (DNA): TGTGCCAGCAGTTTAGGGACAGGGGTCAGCTACACCTTC.

The rearrangement uses TRBV15 and TRBJ2-7; D remains ambiguous. Germline assignment: CDR1 LNHNV and CDR2 YYDKDF (reference sequence). Trimming removed 7 bases at V and 5 bases at J, with 18 bases between. The CDR3 is 14 residues long. Here the CDR3 DNA reads TGTGCCACCAATGATGCGACGGAGACTGACGAGCAGTACTTC. Protein sequence: CATNDATETDEQYF.

The V and J genes are TRBV11-3 and TRBJ2-5; perhaps TRBD1 as D (6 bases). This CDR3 spans 14 amino acids. Trimming removed 4 bases from V and 2 bases from J, with 11 bases in between. CDR1 and CDR2 (germline): SGHNT, YENEEA. The CDR3 nucleotides read TGTGCCAGCAGCTCGGGACAACTACAAGAGACCCAGTACTTC. It translates to CASSSGQLQETQYF.

J is TRBJ1-1 and V is TRBV3-1 (or the pseudogene TRBV3-2), with TRBD1 as a possible D gene (5 bases). The germline CDR1 and CDR2 sequences are LGHDT and YNNKEL (reference sequence). Trimming removed 5 bases at V and 0 bases at J, with 10 bases between. There are 14 residues in the CDR3. CDR3 loop: CASSFRTMNTEAFF. The CDR3, as DNA: TGTGCCAGCAGCTTCCGGACAATGAACACTGAAGCTTTCTTT.